This entry lists 29 T cell receptor beta chains sequenced from one sample in a study of cytomegalovirus exposure and HLA in healthy donors. It was with 60 Vbeta and 13 Jbeta primers that the PCR ran. The table came from immunoSEQ multiplex PCR; TCRdb's copy has only in-frame clones and leaves some out. The sample data list about 160,000 clones. The sample consisted of PBMCs. The source is a woman in her sixties or seventies in good health and CMV-seronegative.

J is TRBJ2-1 and V is TRBV5-1, with TRBD2 as a possible D gene (5 bases). Trimming took off 3 bases at V and 4 bases at J, with 11 bases between the two ends. The CDR3 is 14 residues long. Germline V gene sequence: CDR1 SGHRS, CDR2 YFSETQ. The CDR3 DNA follows: TGCGCCAGCAGCTGGCGGACTCTTTACAATGAGCAGTTCTTC. It yields the protein CASSWRTLYNEQFF.

The rearrangement uses TRBV10-3 and TRBJ1-1; D gene uncertain. The CDR3 is 15 residues long. Germline CDR1 reads ENHRY; CDR2 reads SYGVKD. V dropped 5 bases and J dropped 1 base, with 14 bases sitting between them. The CDR3 DNA is TGTGCCATCAGTACCTACGCTTCCCGGAACACTGAAGCTTTCTTT. Protein sequence: CAISTYASRNTEAFF.

V usage is TRBV7-2 and J usage is TRBJ1-1; TRBD1 agrees at 7 bases. Trimming removed 5 bases from V and 0 bases from J; junction bases left unmatched: 3. Germline V gives CDR1 SGHTA, CDR2 FQGNSA. The CDR3 runs to 14 residues. CDR3 DNA: TGTGCCAGCAGCGGACAGGCTATGAACACTGAAGCTTTCTTT. It codes for CASSGQAMNTEAFF.

This chain connects TRBV25-1 to TRBJ1-1, with a weak D call TRBD1 (6 bases). The ends were cut back, 6 bases at V and 9 bases at J, with 14 bases in the middle. There are 12 residues in the CDR3. In germline, CDR1 is MGHDK, CDR2 SYGVNS. The CDR3 loop is CASRDIGTQAFF. The CDR3, as DNA: TGTGCCAGCAGGGATATCGGGACACAAGCTTTCTTT.

J is TRBJ2-3 and V is TRBV5-8; no clear D. The CDR3 spans 16 residues. The V gene's germline CDR1 is SGHTS and CDR2 YDEGEE. The germline V and J ends were trimmed by 1 base and 0 bases, with 12 bases remaining between them. CDR3 in amino acids: CASSLQRQPSTDTQYF. DNA for the CDR3: TGTGCCAGCAGCTTGCAGAGACAACCTAGCACAGATACGCAGTATTTT. The full variable domain, with the rest looked up from reference TRBV5-8 and TRBJ2-3, is EAGVTQSPTHLIKTRGQQATLRCSPISGHTSVYWYQQALGLGLQFLLWYDEGEERNRGNFPPRFSGRQFPNYSSELNVNALELEDSALYLCASSLQRQPSTDTQYFGPGTRLTVL.

The V and J genes are TRBV19 and TRBJ2-1; 11 bases align to TRBD2. Germline V gene lookup returns CDR1 LNHDA and CDR2 SQIVND (reference sequence). The CDR3 is 15 residues long. J gave up 10 bases and V 3 bases, and 8 bases lay outside the gene matches. As DNA, the CDR3 is TGTGCCAGTAGTATCGGTAGCGGGAGGGCCAGGGAGCAGTTCTTC. Its translation: CASSIGSGRAREQFF.

The V call is TRBV6-1, the J call TRBJ2-3; 8 bases are a match to TRBD1. The germline V gene encodes CDR1 MNHNS and CDR2 SASEGT. This CDR3 comprises 16 residues. J was trimmed by 2 bases and V by 1 base; bases with no gene match: 5. CDR3 in DNA: TGTGCCAGCAGTGAAGTTCACAGGGGGAACACAGATACGCAGTATTTT. It codes for CASSEVHRGNTDTQYF.

This chain connects TRBV5-4 to TRBJ1-2; TRBD1 matches 11 bases. With 4 bases clipped from V and 6 bases from J, the junction kept 5 bases outside the gene matches. Per germline, CDR1 SGHNT and CDR2 YYREEE (reference sequence). The CDR3 contains 14 residues. The CDR3 coding sequence is TGTGCCAGCAGCGCGGACAGGGGGCGGGATGGCTACACCTTC. Translation: CASSADRGRDGYTF.

V is TRBV2 and J is TRBJ2-7; 8 bases are shared with TRBD1. The CDR3 has 15 amino acids. Germline-derived CDR1 and CDR2 are SNHLY and FYNNEI. The V segment lost 6 bases and the J segment 5 bases; nucleotides outside the gene matches: 12. The chain's CDR3 is CASRFDRGGVHEQYF. CDR3 nucleotides: TGTGCCAGCAGATTCGACAGGGGTGGGGTCCACGAGCAGTACTTC.

The rearrangement uses TRBV29-1 and TRBJ2-5, with a weak D call TRBD2 (6 bases). The germline V gene has CDR1 SQVTM and CDR2 ANQGSEA. With 4 bases removed from V and 4 bases from J, the gap between germline ends came to 10 bases. CDR3 length equals 12 residues. CDR3 amino acids: CSVGVGGETQYF. In DNA, the CDR3 is TGCAGCGTTGGGGTGGGGGGAGAGACCCAGTACTTC.

This chain connects TRBV4-1 to TRBJ2-7; TRBD2 matches 15 bases. The CDR3 covers 18 residues. Germline lookup yields CDR1 MGHRA and CDR2 YSYEKL. V lost 4 bases to trimming and J lost 0 bases; unmatched junction nucleotides: 7. CDR3 loop: CASSPRTSGGASSYEQYF. The CDR3 DNA reads as TGCGCCAGCAGCCCTCGGACTAGCGGGGGGGCTAGCTCCTACGAGCAGTACTTC.

The V and J genes are TRBV5-1 and TRBJ2-5; a possible D gene is TRBD2 (8 bases). Trimming pared 4 bases from V and 3 bases from J, leaving 16 bases between. Germline CDR1 and CDR2: SGHRS and YFSETQ. CDR3 length: 15 amino acids. The CDR3 bases are TGCGCCAGCAGCCCGGGAGGGACAGCTGAAGAGACCCAGTACTTC. It encodes CASSPGGTAEETQYF. Full variable domain (outside the CDR3, taken from reference TRBV5-1 and TRBJ2-5): KAGVTQTPRYLIKTRGQQVTLSCSPISGHRSVSWYQQTPGQGLQFLFEYFSETQRNKGNFPGRFSGRQFSNSRSEMNVSTLELGDSALYLCASSPGGTAEETQYFGPGTRLLVL.

The chain is built from TRBV2 and TRBJ2-5; D uncertain. This CDR3 contains 11 residues. CDR1 and CDR2 from the germline V gene are SNHLY and FYNNEI. With 3 bases removed from V and 5 bases from J, the gap between germline ends came to 4 bases. The CDR3 region is CASSDRETQYF. The CDR3 region has the DNA TGTGCCAGCAGTGACAGGGAGACCCAGTACTTC.

The rearrangement uses TRBV4-2 and TRBJ2-7; 12 positions agree with TRBD1. The J segment lost 4 bases and the V segment lost 4 bases, leaving 11 bases of the junction unmatched. Germline CDR1 and CDR2: LGHNA and YNFKEQ. The CDR3 sequence is 17 residues long. The CDR3 coding sequence is TGTGCCAGCAGCCGGGGGGCGGGACAGGGGGCGTTTTACGAGCAGTACTTC. Its translation: CASSRGAGQGAFYEQYF.

CDR3 amino acids: CASSSVWWTSGGGNTGELFF. Here the CDR3 DNA reads TGTGCCAGCAGTTCGGTTTGGTGGACTAGCGGGGGGGGGAACACCGGGGAGCTGTTTTTT. The chain couples TRBV27 to TRBJ2-2, with TRBD2 matching over 15 bases. The J segment lost 1 base and the V segment lost 4 bases, leaving 10 bases of the junction unmatched. Germline CDR1 MNHEY, CDR2 SMNVEV (reference sequence). The CDR3 covers 20 residues.

CDR3 loop: CASSLGGDQPQHF. CDR3 DNA sequence: TGTGCCAGCAGCTTAGGCGGGGATCAGCCCCAGCATTTT. The chain combines TRBV7-9 with TRBJ1-5, with D uncertain. The CDR3 covers 13 residues. The germline CDR1 and CDR2 sequences are SEHNR and FQNEAQ (reference sequence). Between the trimmed V and J ends, which lost 1 base and 5 bases, there was a span of 6 bases.

This chain connects TRBV20-1 to TRBJ2-3; 7 nucleotides line up with TRBD2. This CDR3 is 11 amino acids long. The ends lost 5 bases at V and 6 bases at J; junction bases unmatched: 2. Germline CDR1 DFQATT, CDR2 SNEGSKA (reference sequence). CDR3 loop: CSAGREDTQYF. The CDR3 nucleotides are TGCAGTGCTGGGCGGGAGGATACGCAGTATTTT.

The chain employs TRBV5-1 and TRBJ2-1; 8 bases align to TRBD2. The CDR3 spans 14 residues. CDR1 and CDR2 from the germline V gene are SGHRS and YFSETQ. V was pared by 4 bases and J by 8 bases, with 8 bases of the junction left unmatched. CDR3 in DNA: TGCGCCAGCAGCCGGGGGGGGGCTAGGGATGAGCAGTTCTTC. This sequence encodes CASSRGGARDEQFF.

CDR3 bases: TGTGCCACTCACAGGTTCCTGAACACTGAAGCTTTCTTT. Encoded protein: CATHRFLNTEAFF. This sequence joins TRBV6-1 and TRBJ1-1, with a tentative D call TRBD1 (5 bases). Trimming took 10 bases from V and 0 from J, leaving 12 bases between them. In germline, CDR1 is MNHNS, CDR2 SASEGT. The CDR3 runs 13 residues.

The V and J genes are TRBV10-2 and TRBJ1-5, with TRBD1 matching over 7 bases. Trimming at V came to 5 bases and at J to 7 bases, leaving 11 bases not matched to a gene. In germline, CDR1 is WSHSY, CDR2 SAAADI. The CDR3 covers 15 residues. The DNA of the CDR3 is TGCGCCAGCAGTAGGACAGGCCCCAGGGGACAGCCCCAGCATTTT. Translation: CASSRTGPRGQPQHF.

The genes are TRBV6-5 and TRBJ1-5; D is uncertain. Deletions cut 3 bases from V and 4 bases from J, with 7 bases between. Germline V lookup: CDR1 MNHEY, CDR2 SVGAGI. The CDR3 contains 13 residues. CDR3 DNA sequence: TGTGCCAGCAGTTATGACGGGAATCAGCCCCAGCATTTT. It yields the protein CASSYDGNQPQHF.

V usage is TRBV5-1 and J usage is TRBJ2-7; D is possibly TRBD1 (6 bases). In germline, CDR1 is SGHRS, CDR2 YFSETQ. Trimming took off 6 bases at V and 6 bases at J, with 16 bases between the two ends. This CDR3 comprises 13 residues. CDR3 protein: CASTPDTGREQYF. CDR3 sequence (DNA): TGCGCCAGCACCCCCGACACAGGGCGCGAGCAGTACTTC.

The chain combines TRBV6-6 with TRBJ2-3; a weak D match, TRBD1 (6 bases). The germline V and J ends were trimmed by 7 bases and 3 bases, with 14 bases remaining between them. The germline CDR1 and CDR2 sequences are MNHNY and SVGAGI (reference sequence). The CDR3 contains 14 residues. DNA for the CDR3: TGTGCCAGCACCCAGAGGGGGTTAACAGATACGCAGTATTTT. Its protein is CASTQRGLTDTQYF.

The chain joins TRBV4-2 to TRBJ1-2; maybe TRBD1 (5 bases). V shed 0 bases and J shed 2 bases, with 13 bases lying between them. The CDR3 has 16 amino acids. Germline CDR1 and CDR2: LGHNA and YNFKEQ. CDR3 region: CASSQDSGHENYGYTF. CDR3 in DNA: TGTGCCAGCAGCCAAGATAGTGGACACGAGAACTATGGCTACACCTTC.

The J gene is TRBJ2-5, the V gene TRBV11-2; the match to TRBD1 covers 10 bases. This CDR3 contains 14 residues. J lost 4 bases, V lost 5 bases, and 4 bases had no gene match. Per germline, CDR1 SGHAT and CDR2 FQNNGV. CDR3 DNA: TGTGCCAGCAGCCGACAGGGGGCTCGAGAGACCCAGTACTTC. As protein: CASSRQGARETQYF. The variable domain in full, completed from reference TRBV11-2 and TRBJ2-5, reads EAGVAQSPRYKIIEKRQSVAFWCNPISGHATLYWYQQILGQGPKLLIQFQNNGVVDDSQLPKDRFSAERLKGVDSTLKIQPAKLEDSAVYLCASSRQGARETQYFGPGTRLLVL.

The V and J genes are TRBV10-3 and TRBJ2-7; 7 bases agree with TRBD1. The CDR3 contains 13 residues. J lost 9 bases, V lost 6 bases, and 11 bases had no gene match. From germline, CDR1 is ENHRY and CDR2 SYGVKD. Written as DNA, the CDR3 is TGTGCCATCAGCCGGGACAGAACCCTCGGGCAGTACTTC. Protein sequence: CAISRDRTLGQYF.

This chain links TRBV2 with TRBJ1-2; tentatively, D is TRBD1 (5 bases). This CDR3 has 12 amino acids. Per the germline V gene, CDR1 is SNHLY and CDR2 is FYNNEI. V was pared by 7 bases and J by 6 bases, with 12 bases between. The CDR3 nucleotides are TGTGCCAGCACGTTTGGGGGGAATGGCTACACCTTC. Translation: CASTFGGNGYTF.

V is TRBV5-5 and J is TRBJ2-1, with 13 bases fitting TRBD2. Trimming at V came to 6 bases and at J to 7 bases, leaving 4 bases not matched to a gene. Germline assignment: CDR1 SGHKS and CDR2 YYEKEE (reference sequence). The CDR3 loop spans 14 amino acids. The chain's CDR3 is CASTWTSGGNEQFF. CDR3 coding DNA: TGTGCCAGCACATGGACTAGCGGGGGAAATGAGCAGTTCTTC.

This sequence joins TRBV27 and TRBJ1-1; D not certain. Germline V gene sequence: CDR1 MNHEY, CDR2 SMNVEV (reference sequence). This CDR3 comprises 17 residues. The V end lost 3 bases, the J end lost 0 bases, and 17 bases lay between the germline ends. The chain's CDR3 is CASSFAGGFGMNTEAFF. The CDR3 coding sequence is TGTGCCAGCAGTTTTGCCGGCGGGTTCGGGATGAACACTGAAGCTTTCTTT.